The 31 T cell receptor beta chains reported below all come from one sample, sequenced in a study of CD8 T cells in Susac syndrome. Reverse transcription of 0.5 to 1 ug RNA was performed with random hexamers. TCRdb called the immunoSEQ multiplex PCR reads again in MiXCR, with one record for every CDR3 protein. The data contain around 300,000 distinct CDR3 sequences, about 92% of them singletons. The specimen sequenced was CD4+ T cells from PBMCs. The receptors come from a human donor with multiple sclerosis.

This clonotype was seen once. The chain recombines TRBV6-6 with TRBJ1-1; the D is unclear. The CDR3 covers 15 residues. Germline V gene sequence: CDR1 MNHNY, CDR2 SVGAGI (reference sequence). The ends were cut back, 5 bases at V and 0 bases at J, with 13 bases in the middle. The CDR3 is CASSGLGLMNTEAFF. CDR3 nucleotide sequence: TGTGCCAGCAGTGGCCTTGGCCTCATGAACACTGAAGCTTTCTTT.

This chain connects TRBV27 to TRBJ2-4; 12 positions agree with TRBD2. In germline, CDR1 is MNHEY, CDR2 SMNVEV (reference sequence). The CDR3 runs 18 residues. Germline trimming cut 1 base from V and 7 bases from J; bases unmatched to any gene: 11. CDR3 DNA: TGTGCCAGCAGTTTATACCCTAAACTAGCGGGAGGCGGGAACATTCAGTACTTC. Encoded protein: CASSLYPKLAGGGNIQYF.

This clonotype was seen just once. The chain recombines TRBV30 with TRBJ2-7; 11 bases align to TRBD1. This CDR3 has 13 amino acids. V lost 2 bases to trimming and J lost 7 bases; unmatched junction nucleotides: 4. Germline CDR1 GTSNPN, CDR2 SVGIG (reference sequence). The CDR3 loop reads CAWSTDRGLEQYF. CDR3 sequence (DNA): TGTGCCTGGAGTACGGACAGGGGGCTTGAGCAGTACTTC.

The V gene is TRBV19, the J gene TRBJ2-7; D is ambiguous. CDR1 is LNHDA and CDR2 is SQIVND in the germline V gene (reference sequence). The CDR3 totals 14 residues. V lost 6 bases and J 6 bases, leaving 18 bases between the germline ends. CDR3 residues: CASSALGSASEQYF. DNA for the CDR3: TGTGCCAGTAGCGCCCTGGGGTCAGCCAGCGAGCAGTACTTC.

The chain uses TRBV10-2 and TRBJ2-5, with D perhaps TRBD1 or TRBD2 (5 bases each). V lost 4 bases and J lost 2, with 20 bases in between. The germline V gene has CDR1 WSHSY and CDR2 SAAADI. This CDR3 spans 17 amino acids. This CDR3 reads CASSVGAVTGAQETQYF. The CDR3 nucleotides read TGCGCCAGCAGTGTCGGGGCTGTTACAGGAGCACAAGAGACCCAGTACTTC.

The V and J genes are TRBV4-3 and TRBJ1-3, with D tentatively TRBD1 (6 bases). There are 20 residues in the CDR3. V gave up 0 bases and J gave up 2 bases, with 23 bases separating them. The germline V gene encodes CDR1 LGHNA and CDR2 YSLEER. CDR3 residues: CASSQDKGTGGSNTGNTIYF. The CDR3 region has the DNA TGCGCCAGCAGCCAAGATAAGGGGACGGGGGGCTCAAACACTGGAAACACCATATATTTT.

V usage is TRBV7-3 and J usage is TRBJ2-6; D unresolved. The CDR3 is made up of 15 amino acids. The germline V and J ends were trimmed by 3 bases and 0 bases, with 6 bases remaining between them. The V gene's germline CDR1 is SGHTA and CDR2 FQGTGA. This CDR3 is CASSLGISGANVLTF. Written as DNA, the CDR3 is TGTGCCAGCAGCTTGGGGATCTCTGGGGCCAACGTCCTGACTTTC.

This clonotype was detected only once. The J gene is TRBJ1-3, the V gene TRBV6-6, with D tentatively TRBD1 (6 bases). Germline V gives CDR1 MNHNY, CDR2 SVGAGI (reference sequence). V lost 5 bases and J 6 bases, leaving 17 bases between the germline ends. This CDR3 is 15 amino acids long. The CDR3 sequence is CASSIKQGGVNTIYF. Here the CDR3 DNA reads TGTGCCAGCAGTATAAAACAGGGTGGGGTAAACACCATATATTTT.

The chain joins TRBV7-2 to TRBJ2-3; D is perhaps TRBD2 (6 bases). This CDR3 contains 15 residues. Trimming cost V 5 bases and J 8 bases, with 20 bases left between them. Germline-derived CDR1 and CDR2 are SGHTA and FQGNSA. The CDR3 loop is CASSSSGVTGSTQYF. The DNA for the CDR3 is TGTGCCAGCAGCAGCTCGGGGGTTACGGGTAGTACGCAGTATTTT.

The rearrangement uses TRBV12-3 or TRBV12-4 and TRBJ2-3; 7 bases map to TRBD1. The V gene end was trimmed by 4 bases and the J gene end by 0 bases; junction bases not matched to a gene: 1. There are 14 residues in the CDR3. The CDR3 loop reads CASSWDRSTDTQYF. The CDR3 DNA is TGTGCCAGCAGTTGGGACAGAAGCACAGATACGCAGTATTTT.

The genes are TRBV29-1 and TRBJ2-1, with 10 bases that match TRBD2. CDR3 size: 15 residues. CDR1 SQVTM and CDR2 ANQGSEA come from the germline V gene. V was clipped by 8 bases and J by 2 bases; unmatched bases: 9. DNA for the CDR3: TGCAGCTTCAGACTAGCGGGCTCACCCTACAATGAGCAGTTCTTC. Its protein is CSFRLAGSPYNEQFF.

The CDR3 reads CAISEPAGDLQETQYF. The CDR3 nucleotides are TGTGCCATCAGTGAGCCGGCAGGGGACCTACAAGAGACCCAGTACTTC. V is TRBV10-3 and J is TRBJ2-5; a weak D match, TRBD1 (6 bases). Between the trimmed V and J ends, which lost 2 bases and 2 bases, there was a span of 15 bases. The germline gives CDR1 ENHRY, CDR2 SYGVKD. This CDR3 has 16 amino acids.

The chain is built from TRBV20-1 and TRBJ2-3, with 9 nucleotides matching TRBD2. This CDR3 comprises 14 residues. Germline assignment: CDR1 DFQATT and CDR2 SNEGSKA (reference sequence). Trimming cost V 2 bases and J 4 bases; bases outside gene matches: 4. CDR3 bases: TGCAGTGCTAGAAGCGCTAGCGGGGCAGATACGCAGTATTTT. This gives the protein CSARSASGADTQYF.

This clonotype was seen just once. The chain employs TRBV20-1 and TRBJ2-1; 8 nucleotides align to TRBD2. V was clipped by 3 bases and J by 13 bases; unmatched bases: 11. CDR1 and CDR2 (germline): DFQATT, SNEGSKA (reference sequence). The CDR3 runs 13 residues. The CDR3 nucleotides are TGCAGTGCTAGGGAGGTTGCGGGGGGATTTCAGTTCTTC. It encodes CSAREVAGGFQFF.

The CDR3 spells CSGDSSNYGYTF. The DNA of the CDR3 is TGCAGTGGGGACAGCAGCAACTATGGCTACACCTTC. The chain combines TRBV20-1 with TRBJ1-2; 7 bases match TRBD1. With V trimmed by 7 bases and J by 2 bases, 4 bases remained unmatched. This CDR3 has 12 residues. Germline assignment: CDR1 DFQATT and CDR2 SNEGSKA (reference sequence).

This chain uses TRBV11-3 with TRBJ2-3, with D possibly matching TRBD2 (6 bases). The CDR3 length is 16 residues. Germline loops: CDR1 SGHNT, CDR2 YENEEA. V dropped 6 bases and J dropped 4 bases, with 20 bases sitting between them. CDR3 sequence: CASSLNGGVVADTQYF. The CDR3 DNA is TGTGCCAGCAGTTTGAACGGCGGGGTGGTTGCAGATACGCAGTATTTT.

This CDR3 is CASSYSRWAGGPAEQFF. CDR3 bases: TGTGCCAGCAGTTACAGTCGGTGGGCGGGAGGGCCAGCTGAGCAGTTCTTC. The chain joins TRBV6-5 to TRBJ2-1; TRBD2 agrees at 9 bases. Germline lookup yields CDR1 MNHEY and CDR2 SVGAGI. The CDR3 loop spans 17 amino acids. V shed 2 bases, J shed 9 bases, and the junction held 14 bases outside the gene matches.

Regarding this clonotype: This is likely a read error, given that the CDR3 carries no conserved phenylalanine or tryptophan at its end. The chain uses TRBV3-1 and TRBJ1-5; no clear D. This CDR3 spans 13 amino acids. Trimming left V 3 bases short and J 5 bases short, with 8 bases between. Germline V gene lookup returns CDR1 LGHDT and CDR2 YNNKEL (reference sequence). CDR3 sequence reads: CASSQGRDQPQHL. CDR3 nucleotide sequence: TGTGCCAGCAGCCAGGGGAGAGATCAGCCCCAGCATCTT.

The gene calls are TRBV7-9 and TRBJ2-7; D could derive from TRBD1 or TRBD2 (5 bases each). V gave up 0 bases and J gave up 5 bases, with 11 bases separating them. The CDR3 contains 14 residues. CDR1 SEHNR and CDR2 FQNEAQ come from the germline V gene (reference sequence). The CDR3 nucleotides read TGTGCCAGCAGCTTAGCGACGGGGCGCGACGAGCAGTACTTC. Amino acids: CASSLATGRDEQYF.

This chain uses TRBV12-3 or TRBV12-4 with TRBJ1-3; D ambiguous. CDR3 length: 16 residues. Deletions cut 5 bases from V and 4 bases from J, with 18 bases between. DNA for the CDR3: TGTGCCAGCAGTCCTCGGGAAGGGAGGGCCGGAAACACCATATATTTT. This encodes CASSPREGRAGNTIYF.

This clonotype was observed once. The V and J genes are TRBV29-1 and TRBJ2-5; 9 bases line up with TRBD1. Trimming took 6 bases from V and 2 from J; bases not matched to a gene: 7. Germline loops: CDR1 SQVTM, CDR2 ANQGSEA. The CDR3 contains 14 residues. This CDR3 reads CSVSTGGNQETQYF. CDR3 coding DNA: TGCAGCGTATCGACAGGGGGGAATCAAGAGACCCAGTACTTC.

The chain recombines TRBV6-5 with TRBJ2-7; 9 bases fit TRBD1. Germline V CDR1 and CDR2: MNHEY, SVGAGI. J gave up 6 bases and V 5 bases, and 8 bases lay outside the gene matches. The CDR3 loop spans 14 amino acids. CDR3 DNA sequence: TGTGCCAGCAGTCACGGCCGGGACAGGGCCGAGCAGTACTTC. Protein sequence: CASSHGRDRAEQYF.

The V gene is TRBV14, the J gene TRBJ2-3; D unclear. The CDR3 has 15 amino acids. Germline assignment: CDR1 SGHDN and CDR2 FVKESK. With 5 bases removed from V and 4 bases from J, the gap between germline ends came to 16 bases. The CDR3: CASSDAVATADTQYF. The CDR3 DNA reads as TGTGCCAGCAGCGACGCTGTGGCGACCGCAGATACGCAGTATTTT.

The gene calls are TRBV6-2 or TRBV6-3 and TRBJ2-7, with 12 bases matching TRBD2. The trim removed 5 bases at V and 2 bases at J, leaving 10 bases unmatched. The CDR3 extends over 17 amino acids. CDR1 is MNHEY and CDR2 is SVGEGT in the germline V gene. The CDR3 loop reads CASSPTPWTSGTYEQYF. CDR3 in DNA: TGTGCCAGCAGTCCTACCCCTTGGACTAGCGGGACCTACGAGCAGTACTTC.

This clonotype was recorded a few times. This sequence joins TRBV24-1 and TRBJ2-3, with D maybe TRBD2 (5 bases). This CDR3 spans 14 amino acids. Germline assignment: CDR1 KGHDR and CDR2 SFDVKD. The V end lost 3 bases, the J end lost 13 bases, and 19 bases lay between the germline ends. The CDR3 is CATSDGAPPGKEYF. The CDR3 DNA sequence: TGTGCCACCAGTGATGGCGCCCCCCCGGGAAAGGAGTATTTT.

This chain joins TRBV12-3 or TRBV12-4 and TRBJ2-4; no reliable D call. The V end lost 3 bases, the J end lost 9 bases, and 6 bases lay between the germline ends. This CDR3 has 11 residues. The CDR3 sequence: CASSFRTIQYF. In nucleotides, the CDR3 is TGTGCCAGCAGTTTCCGGACCATTCAGTACTTC.

This clonotype has only one observation. The chain links TRBV19 to TRBJ1-2; 7 bases are shared with TRBD1. With 6 bases clipped from V and 3 bases from J, the junction kept 10 bases outside the gene matches. Germline V gene data show CDR1 as LNHDA and CDR2 as SQIVND (reference sequence). The CDR3 runs 15 residues. CDR3 in amino acids: CASRSPRDRDYGYTF. In DNA form, the CDR3 reads TGTGCCAGTAGATCCCCCCGGGACAGAGACTATGGCTACACCTTC.

The chain employs TRBV30 and TRBJ2-2; unclear D gene. Trimming removed 3 bases at V and 5 bases at J, with 13 bases between. CDR1 GTSNPN and CDR2 SVGIG come from the germline V gene (reference sequence). The CDR3 length is 14 residues. The CDR3 DNA reads TGTGCCTGGAGCCGGGTATTGGGGACCGGGGAGCTGTTTTTT. Its translation: CAWSRVLGTGELFF.

CDR3 nucleotide sequence: TGTGCCAGTAGTATGCGGGAGTGGAACAATGAGCAGTTCTTC. Its translation is CASSMREWNNEQFF. The chain is built from TRBV19 and TRBJ2-1; 7 bases are shared with TRBD2. J lost 5 bases, V lost 3 bases, and 4 bases had no gene match. This CDR3 region has 14 residues. The germline gives CDR1 LNHDA, CDR2 SQIVND (reference sequence). Based on the CDR3 plus reference TRBV19 and TRBJ2-1, the full variable domain is DGGITQSPKYLFRKEGQNVTLSCEQNLNHDAMYWYRQDPGQGLRLIYYSQIVNDFQKGDIAEGYSVSREKKESFPLTVTSAQKNPTAFYLCASSMREWNNEQFFGPGTRLTVL.

V is TRBV9 and J is TRBJ2-7; the D is unclear. Trimming left V 0 bases short and J 5 bases short, with 9 bases between. Germline loops: CDR1 SGDLS, CDR2 YYNGEE. This CDR3 is built from 13 residues. The CDR3 sequence: CASSVDLGNEQYF. The CDR3 nucleotides read TGTGCCAGCAGCGTAGACTTGGGCAACGAGCAGTACTTC.

The chain has TRBV4-1 and TRBJ2-3; 11 bases agree with TRBD1. The germline V gene has CDR1 MGHRA and CDR2 YSYEKL. The CDR3 runs to 15 residues. With 4 bases clipped from V and 2 bases from J, the junction kept 2 bases outside the gene matches. DNA for the CDR3: TGCGCCAGCAGCCCGGGACAGGGGGACACAGATACGCAGTATTTT. Amino acids: CASSPGQGDTDTQYF.